Sequencing of this T cell receptor beta chain was carried out in a study of CD8+ T cells in alopecia areata. Turning to the study itself: Treated patients took oral tofacitinib at 5 to 10 mg twice daily. Study-wide findings and caveats: With tofacitinib ongoing, many expanded lesional clones persisted in both scalp and blood. Having one nonresponder leaves uncertain how baseline CD8+ expansion relates to response. Mice gave a clearer picture of TCR sharing than patients did, possibly for HLA-related reasons.

For this clone: Its matching antigen is unknown.

In germline, CDR1 is GTSNPN, CDR2 SVGIG (reference sequence). Germline trimming cut 6 bases from V and 8 bases from J; bases unmatched to any gene: 3. The CDR3 spans 11 residues. Extraction of RNA preceded its reverse transcription into cDNA, which served as the sequencing template. The assay was immunoSEQ multiplex PCR, and TCRdb's table has in-frame clones only and misses some. Among around 300,000 clones listed, 60% were seen once. The treatment here: oral pan-JAK inhibitor, 5-10 mg twice daily. The source of this sequence is a human donor with alopecia areata. The specimen was CD4+ T cells sorted from blood, collected between weeks 51 and 54, from a patient treated with tofacitinib. The chain employs TRBV30 and TRBJ2-3, with 9 bases aligning to TRBD2. The CDR3 here is CACSGGGTQYF. As DNA, the CDR3 is TGTGCCTGTAGCGGGGGTGGTACGCAGTATTTT.